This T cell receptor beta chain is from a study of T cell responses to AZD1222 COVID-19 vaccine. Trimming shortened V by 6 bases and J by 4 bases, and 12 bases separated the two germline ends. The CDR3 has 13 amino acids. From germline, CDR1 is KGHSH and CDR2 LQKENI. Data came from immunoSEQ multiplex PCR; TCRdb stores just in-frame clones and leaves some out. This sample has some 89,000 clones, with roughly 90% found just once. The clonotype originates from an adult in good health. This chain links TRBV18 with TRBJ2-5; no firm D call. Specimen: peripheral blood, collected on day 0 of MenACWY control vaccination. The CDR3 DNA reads TGTGCCAGCTCCCAAAACCCGAGAGAGACCCAGTACTTC. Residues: CASSQNPRETQYF.